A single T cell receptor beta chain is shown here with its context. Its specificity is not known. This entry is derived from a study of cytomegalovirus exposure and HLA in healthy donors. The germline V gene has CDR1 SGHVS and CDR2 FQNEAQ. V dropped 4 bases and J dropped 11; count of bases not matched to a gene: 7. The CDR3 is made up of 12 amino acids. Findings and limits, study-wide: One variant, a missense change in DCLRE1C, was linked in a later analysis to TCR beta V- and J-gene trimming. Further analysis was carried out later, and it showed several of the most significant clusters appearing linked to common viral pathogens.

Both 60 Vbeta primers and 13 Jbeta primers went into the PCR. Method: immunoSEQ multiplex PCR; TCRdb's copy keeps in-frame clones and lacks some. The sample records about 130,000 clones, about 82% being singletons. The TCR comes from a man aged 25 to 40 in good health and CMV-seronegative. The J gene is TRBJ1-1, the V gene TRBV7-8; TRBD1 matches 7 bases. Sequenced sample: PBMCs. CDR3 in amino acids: CASSSYDRDAFF. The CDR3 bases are TGTGCCAGCAGCTCCTACGACAGGGACGCTTTCTTT.